This T cell receptor beta chain was observed in a study of cytomegalovirus exposure and HLA in healthy donors. The study, taken as a whole, reports: Information on immune exposure was restricted to one variable (CMV serostatus). The majority of CMV-associated TCR beta chains were reported as apparently HLA-restricted in a later analysis.

This clone came up once. Antigen specificity is unknown. The CDR3 is 14 residues long. Trimming stripped 0 bases from V and 3 bases from J, with 9 bases between. Germline V CDR1 and CDR2: SGDLS, YYNGEE. It was with 60 Vbeta and 13 Jbeta primers that the PCR ran. Produced via immunoSEQ multiplex PCR; TCRdb's table is partial and in-frame only. The profile shows around 210,000 clones, just under 80% of them singletons. This clonotype was obtained from a boy between 5 and 17 years old in good health and CMV-seronegative. V usage is TRBV9 and J usage is TRBJ2-5, with D uncertain. Source material: PBMCs. The CDR3 sequence: CASSVGTHEETQYF. CDR3 DNA: TGTGCCAGCAGCGTAGGCACTCACGAAGAGACCCAGTACTTC.